Below, 21 T cell receptor beta chains from the same sample are listed, as sequenced in a study of graft-versus-host responses after intestinal transplantation (dated by TCRdb to the early 2020s). To isolate intraepithelial and lamina propria lymphocytes from graft specimens, dithiothreitol, EDTA incubations and collagenase D digestion were used. Library construction relied on the immunoSEQ multiplex PCR assay. TCRdb stores this immuneACCESS table with in-frame sequences only. Part of the clones is absent; in the studies checked, under half of the shortfall reflects unresolved V genes, and no reason is known for the rest. The sample has thousands of clones on record, 76% of them singletons. The top ten clones comprise about 15% of the sample. The starting material was ileum tissue, obtained approximately 51 weeks after intestinal transplantation. The source is a human patient who received an intestinal transplant, so some T cells may come from the graft donor.

For the CDR3, the DNA is TGCGCCAGCAGTCTGACTAGCGGGAGGGCCTACGAGCAGTACTTC. It translates to CASSLTSGRAYEQYF. V is TRBV4-1 and J is TRBJ2-7; 14 bases match TRBD2. From germline, CDR1 is MGHRA and CDR2 YSYEKL. The V and J ends lost 6 bases and 2 bases, in that order; junction bases with no gene match: 3. The length of the CDR3 is 15 residues.

V is TRBV18 and J is TRBJ2-6, with D possibly matching TRBD1 (6 bases). This CDR3 is 17 amino acids long. CDR1 KGHSH and CDR2 LQKENI come from the germline V gene. V shed 3 bases and J shed 1 base, with 13 bases lying between them. In nucleotides, the CDR3 is TGTGCCAGCTCACCTTACAGGGTAGGGTCTGGGGCCAACGTCCTGACTTTC. Translation: CASSPYRVGSGANVLTF. The full variable domain, with the rest looked up from reference TRBV18 and TRBJ2-6, is NAGVMQNPRHLVRRRGQEARLRCSPMKGHSHVYWYRQLPEEGLKFMVYLQKENIIDESGMPKERFSAEFPKEGPSILRIQQVVRGDSAAYFCASSPYRVGSGANVLTFGAGSRLTVL.

The chain couples TRBV18 to TRBJ2-5; D possibly corresponds to TRBD2 (5 bases). V was clipped by 3 bases and J by 12 bases, with 14 bases between them. The CDR3 has 12 amino acids. Germline CDR1 reads KGHSH; CDR2 reads LQKENI. CDR3 coding DNA: TGTGCCAGCTCACCGGCACCCGGGAATGAGTACTTC. This encodes CASSPAPGNEYF.

The chain employs TRBV10-1 and TRBJ2-3; 9 nucleotides line up with TRBD2. Germline values: CDR1 WNHNN, CDR2 SYGVQD (reference sequence). The CDR3 runs to 16 residues. Trimming at V came to 1 base and at J to 5 bases, leaving 7 bases not matched to a gene. CDR3 bases: TGCGCCAGCAGTGAGTGGGCTAGCGGGAATTTAGATACGCAGTATTTT. Translation gives CASSEWASGNLDTQYF.

The chain recombines TRBV5-6 with TRBJ1-1, with a tentative D call TRBD1 (6 bases). The length of the CDR3 is 15 residues. Germline assignment: CDR1 SGHDT and CDR2 YYEEEE. Between the trimmed V and J ends, which lost 0 bases and 5 bases, there was a span of 14 bases. CDR3 in amino acids: CASSLAAGARTEAFF. CDR3 in DNA: TGTGCCAGCAGCTTGGCGGCAGGGGCGCGGACTGAAGCTTTCTTT.

This chain joins TRBV29-1 and TRBJ2-7; D gene uncertain. The germline gives CDR1 SQVTM, CDR2 ANQGSEA. Trimming took off 6 bases at V and 5 bases at J, with 11 bases between the two ends. This CDR3 has 11 residues. The CDR3 region has the DNA TGCAGCGTCAACCACGGTCACGAGCAGTACTTC. This codes for CSVNHGHEQYF.

Relative to its sample, this clone is large. DNA for the CDR3: TGTGCCAGCAGCTTGAATCCGGAGGGTGGCTACACCTTC. Protein sequence: CASSLNPEGGYTF. The chain employs TRBV5-6 and TRBJ1-2; no reliable D call. V was clipped by 1 base and J by 7 bases, with 11 bases between them. The CDR3 spans 13 residues. The germline V gene has CDR1 SGHDT and CDR2 YYEEEE.

The V call is TRBV19, the J call TRBJ1-2; TRBD1 matches 7 bases. Germline trimming cut 8 bases from V and 4 bases from J; bases unmatched to any gene: 7. Germline V gene sequence: CDR1 LNHDA, CDR2 SQIVND (reference sequence). The CDR3 sequence is 13 residues long. CDR3 coding DNA: TGTGCCAGTTACGCCCGGGACAGCTATGGCTACACCTTC. Translation gives CASYARDSYGYTF.

V is TRBV4-2 and J is TRBJ2-3, with 15 bases fitting TRBD2. V gave up 2 bases and J gave up 6 bases; unmatched junction bases: 9. The CDR3 is made up of 18 amino acids. Germline assignment: CDR1 LGHNA and CDR2 YNFKEQ. DNA of the CDR3: TGTGCCAGCAGCCAACACGCCGGGACTAGCGGGGGGTGGGATACGCAGTATTTT. Encoded protein: CASSQHAGTSGGWDTQYF.

This rearrangement joins TRBV5-5 to TRBJ2-5, with D hard to call. In germline, CDR1 is SGHKS, CDR2 YYEKEE (reference sequence). The CDR3 sequence is 13 residues long. Trimming shortened V by 4 bases and J by 5 bases, and 12 bases separated the two germline ends. CDR3 coding DNA: TGTGCCAGCAGCGCCCTCACTGCGGAGACCCAGTACTTC. This encodes CASSALTAETQYF.

This clone was detected only a few times. The chain employs TRBV6-1 and TRBJ1-3; 7 nucleotides agree with TRBD1. Germline CDR1 MNHNS, CDR2 SASEGT. The CDR3 contains 18 residues. With 3 bases clipped from V and 0 bases from J, the junction kept 11 bases outside the gene matches. CDR3 in DNA: TGTGCCAGCAGTGACCCCGGGACAGTCTTTTTCTCTGGAAACACCATATATTTT. Its protein product is CASSDPGTVFFSGNTIYF.

This clone was counted a single time. The rearrangement links TRBV4-1 to TRBJ2-7, with 7 bases identical to TRBD2. The V gene's germline CDR1 is MGHRA and CDR2 YSYEKL. V lost 3 bases to trimming and J lost 1 base; unmatched junction nucleotides: 6. CDR3 length: 15 residues. The CDR3 bases are TGCGCCAGCAGCCAGCTAGCGGCAGATTCCTACGAGCAGTACTTC. It encodes CASSQLAADSYEQYF.

J is TRBJ2-7 and V is TRBV2, with D maybe TRBD1 (5 bases). The CDR3 has 13 amino acids. Germline loops: CDR1 SNHLY, CDR2 FYNNEI. With 8 bases removed from V and 2 bases from J, the gap between germline ends came to 13 bases. In DNA, the CDR3 is TGTGCCAGCGCCCCAGGGTTTCCCTACGAGCAGTACTTC. It yields the protein CASAPGFPYEQYF.

The V gene is TRBV10-3, the J gene TRBJ2-7; 8 nucleotides align to TRBD1. The CDR3 covers 17 residues. Germline V gene data show CDR1 as ENHRY and CDR2 as SYGVKD. V shed 4 bases and J 3 bases; nucleotides not matched to a gene: 14. DNA for the CDR3: TGTGCCATCAGTGCTGATAGGTTTGGACAGGGCCGCTACGAGCAGTACTTC. This translates into CAISADRFGQGRYEQYF.

This chain links TRBV27 with TRBJ2-2; D unresolved. The germline CDR1 and CDR2 sequences are MNHEY and SMNVEV (reference sequence). V lost 6 bases, J lost 0 bases, and 8 bases lay in between. This CDR3 contains 14 residues. CDR3 protein: CASSIRPNTGELFF. CDR3 in DNA: TGTGCCAGCAGCATCAGGCCGAACACCGGGGAGCTGTTTTTT.

This sequence joins TRBV5-1 and TRBJ2-2, with TRBD1 matching 9 bases. CDR3 size: 15 residues. The germline V gene has CDR1 SGHRS and CDR2 YFSETQ. The V segment lost 3 bases and the J segment 5 bases; nucleotides outside the gene matches: 5. The DNA for the CDR3 is TGCGCCAGCAGCTCCCACAGGGGGCCAACCGGGGAGCTGTTTTTT. It specifies CASSSHRGPTGELFF.

The CDR3 spells CASSFWGRADGYTF. CDR3 sequence (DNA): TGCGCCAGCAGCTTCTGGGGCCGTGCTGATGGCTACACCTTC. The rearrangement links TRBV5-1 to TRBJ1-2, with D perhaps matching TRBD1 (5 bases). V was shortened by 2 bases and J by 6 bases, with 14 bases between the two germline ends. This CDR3 is 14 amino acids long. Germline values: CDR1 SGHRS, CDR2 YFSETQ.

Only one count was recorded for this clone. The V gene is TRBV5-1, the J gene TRBJ2-7, with TRBD2 as a possible D gene (5 bases). Germline V gene data show CDR1 as SGHRS and CDR2 as YFSETQ. This CDR3 has 16 residues. Trimming removed 4 bases at V and 7 bases at J, with 24 bases between. The CDR3, as DNA: TGCGCCAGCAGCCAGACGCCTAGCAGCCCTCCTAGGGAGCAGTACTTC. Protein sequence: CASSQTPSSPPREQYF.

This chain joins TRBV5-1 and TRBJ1-1, with a tentative D call TRBD1 (5 bases). V was trimmed by 0 bases and J by 3 bases, leaving 9 bases between them. Germline CDR1 reads SGHRS; CDR2 reads YFSETQ. The CDR3 contains 14 residues. The chain's CDR3 is CASSLAREDTEAFF. CDR3 DNA sequence: TGCGCCAGCAGCTTGGCCAGGGAGGACACTGAAGCTTTCTTT.

V gene TRBV6-6 combines with J gene TRBJ2-7; D gene uncertain. Germline V gene sequence: CDR1 MNHNY, CDR2 SVGAGI (reference sequence). The germline V and J ends were trimmed by 2 bases and 2 bases, with 7 bases remaining between them. This CDR3 comprises 13 residues. CDR3 sequence (DNA): TGTGCCAGCAGTTACGCCCCTACCTACGAGCAGTACTTC. It encodes CASSYAPTYEQYF.

V is TRBV7-2 and J is TRBJ2-1; D might be TRBD2 (5 bases). CDR1 and CDR2 (germline): SGHTA, FQGNSA. Trimming pared 4 bases from V and 10 bases from J, leaving 14 bases between. CDR3 length: 13 residues. CDR3 DNA sequence: TGTGCCAGCAGCTCCAACCAACGGGGAGAGCAGTTCTTC. It codes for CASSSNQRGEQFF.